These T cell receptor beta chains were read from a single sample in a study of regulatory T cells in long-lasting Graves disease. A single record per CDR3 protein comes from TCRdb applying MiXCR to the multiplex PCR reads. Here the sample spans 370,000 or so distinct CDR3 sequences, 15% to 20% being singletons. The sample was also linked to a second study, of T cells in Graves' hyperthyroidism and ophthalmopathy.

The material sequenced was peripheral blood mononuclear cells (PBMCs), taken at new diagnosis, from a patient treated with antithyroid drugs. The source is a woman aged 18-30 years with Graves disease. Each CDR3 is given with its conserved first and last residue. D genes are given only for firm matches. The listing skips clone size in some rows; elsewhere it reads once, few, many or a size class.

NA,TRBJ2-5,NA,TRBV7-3,TGTGCCAGCAGCTTTGGTAGCAAAGAGACCCAGTACTTC,CASSFGSKETQYF
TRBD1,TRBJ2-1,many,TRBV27,TGTGCCAGCAGTTTGGACAGGGCCCTCTACAATGAGCAGTTCTTC,CASSLDRALYNEQFF
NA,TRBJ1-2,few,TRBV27,TGTGCCAGCAGTCAAGGGTACTCTAACTATGGCTACACCTTC,CASSQGYSNYGYTF
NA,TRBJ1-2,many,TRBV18,TGTGCCAGCTCACCACAATCGGCCAGTAACTATGGCTACACCTTC,CASSPQSASNYGYTF
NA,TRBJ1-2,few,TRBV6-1,TGTGCCAGCAGTAACACTGGACGGACCTATGGCTACACCTTC,CASSNTGRTYGYTF
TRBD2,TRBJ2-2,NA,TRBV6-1,TGTGCCAGCAGTGAGGAACTAGCGGGAGTGGTAGTAGCCGGGGAGCTGTTTTTT,CASSEELAGVVVAGELFF
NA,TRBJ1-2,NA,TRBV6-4,TGTGCCAGCAGTGAATTCCCGAGGCATGGCTACACCTTC,CASSEFPRHGYTF
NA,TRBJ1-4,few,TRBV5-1,TGTGCCAGCAGCTTGCCAACTAATGAAAAACTGTTTTTT,CASSLPTNEKLFF
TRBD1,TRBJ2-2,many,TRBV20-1,TGCAGTGCTAGAAGACCGGGACAGGGGATTAGGGAGCTGTTTTTT,CSARRPGQGIRELFF
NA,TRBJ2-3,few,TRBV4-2,TGTGCCAGCAGCCAAGAAGATGACTGGGCAGATACGCAGTATTTT,CASSQEDDWADTQYF
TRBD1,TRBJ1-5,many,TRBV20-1,TGCAGTGCTATATTAGGGGACAGGGATATGAACAATCAGCCCCAGCATTTT,CSAILGDRDMNNQPQHF
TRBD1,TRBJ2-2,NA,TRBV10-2,TGCGCCAGCAGGGACAGGGCCACCGGGGAGCTGTTTTTT,CASRDRATGELFF
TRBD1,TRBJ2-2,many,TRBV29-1,TGCAGCGTCGAGGACAGGGGAATTGAGTCCGGGGAGCTGTTTTTT,CSVEDRGIESGELFF
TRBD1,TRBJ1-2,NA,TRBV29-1,TGCAGCGTCGACAGGGGCCCCTATGGCTACACCTTC,CSVDRGPYGYTF